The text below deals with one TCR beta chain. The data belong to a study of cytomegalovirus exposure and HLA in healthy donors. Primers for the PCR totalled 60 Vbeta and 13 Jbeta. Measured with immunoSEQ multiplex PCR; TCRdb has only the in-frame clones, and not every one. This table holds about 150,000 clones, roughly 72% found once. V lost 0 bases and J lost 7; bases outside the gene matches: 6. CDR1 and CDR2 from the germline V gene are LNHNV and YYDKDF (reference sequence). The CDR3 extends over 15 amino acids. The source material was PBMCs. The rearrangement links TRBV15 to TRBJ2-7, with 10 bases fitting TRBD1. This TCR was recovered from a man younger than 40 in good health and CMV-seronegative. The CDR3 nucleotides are TGTGCCACCAGCAGAGACTTGGACAGGGGGAGAGAGCAGTACTTC. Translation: CATSRDLDRGREQYF.